The subject of this entry is one TCR beta chain. This CDR3 is 14 amino acids long. Germline lookup yields CDR1 MNHNS and CDR2 SASEGT. Trimming removed 6 bases from V and 4 bases from J; junction bases left unmatched: 8. This record belongs to a study of shared clonotypes between healthy human individuals. Donors comprised only Caucasian adults living in Nashville, Tennessee. The authors distributed each subset's genomic DNA evenly over several immunoSEQ plates. Unsorted PBMC contributed 250 to 300 ng DNA, about 30,000 T cell genomes, to each replicate PCR. TCRdb's table, derived via immunoSEQ multiplex PCR, lists solely in-frame clones and lacks some. The repertoire holds about 490,000 clones, 76% seen once, with around 13% in the top ten.

The sequence was obtained from a woman in her 40s in good health. Some clones in this sample may be carry-over from other donors' samples. The chain employs TRBV6-1 and TRBJ2-7; 8 bases are a match to TRBD2. The sample was PBMCs. The CDR3 protein is CASRAGLAQYEQYF. The CDR3 DNA is TGTGCCAGCAGGGCAGGACTAGCCCAATACGAGCAGTACTTC.